The table lists the clone carrying this T cell receptor beta chain with a few counts. The target antigen is unknown. The sample originates from a study of T cell repertoires in cytomegalovirus infection. V gave up 1 base and J gave up 2 bases; unmatched junction bases: 8. The germline V gene has CDR1 SGHVS and CDR2 FNYEAQ. The CDR3 has 17 amino acids. A single record per CDR3 protein comes from TCRdb applying MiXCR to the reads. Counted here are about 900,000 distinct CDR3 sequences, 31% occurring once; the ten biggest clones make up roughly 13%. General observations from the study: The ex vivo response showed dominance by HLA-C-restricted CMV-specific TCR beta clonotypes.

This chain uses TRBV7-6 with TRBJ2-7; 10 positions match TRBD1. This TCR derives from a human donor in good health (CMV status not recorded). Some clones in this sample may be carry-over from other donors' samples. Sequenced material: cultured CD8+ T cells from PBMCs, taken from culture after CMV antigen stimulation. The CDR3 protein is CASSLEDPGTGAYEQYF. The CDR3 DNA reads as TGTGCCAGCAGCTTAGAGGATCCCGGGACAGGGGCCTACGAGCAGTACTTC.